Below, 30 T cell receptor beta chains from the same sample are listed, as sequenced in a study of OX40 agonist ivuxolimab in advanced cancers. Profiled with immunoSEQ multiplex PCR; TCRdb holds only in-frame clones, not every one. The sample yields under 45,000 clones, under 85% seen once. Here the sequenced sample was CD4+ or CD8+ T cells sorted from blood, taken in a trial of the OX40 agonist ivuxolimab. The receptor set was obtained from an adult with an advanced solid tumor such as melanoma, head and neck, liver or kidney cancer.

This clone was counted once. The chain employs TRBV9 and TRBJ2-3; D gene uncertain. This CDR3 has 15 residues. The V and J ends lost 0 bases and 0 bases respectively, with 8 bases between them. Germline values: CDR1 SGDLS, CDR2 YYNGEE. The CDR3 loop is CASSVVGSSTDTQYF. DNA of the CDR3: TGTGCCAGCAGCGTAGTTGGGTCTAGCACAGATACGCAGTATTTT.

The chain carries TRBV28 and TRBJ1-2, with D possibly matching TRBD1 (5 bases). Trimming stripped 5 bases from V and 7 bases from J, with 8 bases between. The CDR3 sequence is 11 residues long. Germline lookup yields CDR1 MDHEN and CDR2 SYDVKM. The CDR3 bases are TGTGCCAGCAGTCGCAGGGTTGGCTACACCTTC. This encodes CASSRRVGYTF.

The gene calls are TRBV6-5 and TRBJ1-1, with D perhaps TRBD1 (5 bases). V was clipped by 3 bases and J by 9 bases, with 8 bases between them. This CDR3 contains 11 residues. Germline CDR1 and CDR2: MNHEY and SVGAGI. The CDR3 DNA sequence: TGTGCCAGCAGTTATCGGACAAAAGCTTTCTTT. It specifies CASSYRTKAFF.

The table lists this clone with a few counts. The CDR3 protein is CASSMGTLMNTEAFF. The DNA of the CDR3 is TGTGCCAGTAGTATGGGGACCCTCATGAACACTGAAGCTTTCTTT. The chain links TRBV19 to TRBJ1-1; weak D call: TRBD1 (5 bases). Germline V gene lookup returns CDR1 LNHDA and CDR2 SQIVND (reference sequence). Trimming stripped 3 bases from V and 0 bases from J, with 11 bases between. This CDR3 region has 15 residues.

The chain carries TRBV19 and TRBJ1-1; TRBD1 might be the D (5 bases). The CDR3 consists of 13 residues. CDR1 and CDR2 from the germline V gene are LNHDA and SQIVND (reference sequence). Trimming left V 5 bases short and J 6 bases short, with 13 bases between. This CDR3 reads CASSLRGAAEAFF. CDR3 bases: TGTGCCAGTAGTCTCCGCGGGGCCGCTGAAGCTTTCTTT.

The chain uses TRBV6-5 and TRBJ1-2; D is undetermined. CDR3 length equals 14 residues. The V end was cut by 2 bases, the J end by 6 bases, with 13 bases between. Germline V gene data show CDR1 as MNHEY and CDR2 as SVGAGI. In DNA, the CDR3 is TGTGCCAGCAGTTACGGCCTGTCTCTGGATGGCTACACCTTC. Amino acid sequence: CASSYGLSLDGYTF.

This chain links TRBV12-5 with TRBJ1-2; D is uncertain. V was cut by 7 bases and J by 0 bases, with 9 bases left in between. Germline V gene sequence: CDR1 LGHNT, CDR2 FRNRAP. The CDR3 spans 13 residues. The DNA for the CDR3 is TGTGCTAGTGATGGACCGTCTAACTATGGCTACACCTTC. The encoded protein is CASDGPSNYGYTF.

The V and J genes are TRBV5-1 and TRBJ2-2; 8 bases match TRBD1. The CDR3 consists of 15 residues. J was trimmed by 4 bases and V by 5 bases; bases with no gene match: 7. Germline V gene lookup returns CDR1 SGHRS and CDR2 YFSETQ. The CDR3 DNA follows: TGCGCCAGCAGGGGCCAGGGGGCCACCACCGGGGAGCTGTTTTTT. This gives the protein CASRGQGATTGELFF.

The chain links TRBV5-1 to TRBJ2-3; 8 nucleotides line up with TRBD1. CDR1 is SGHRS and CDR2 is YFSETQ in the germline V gene. With 4 bases clipped from V and 6 bases from J, the junction kept 7 bases outside the gene matches. The CDR3 runs to 14 residues. The CDR3 protein is CASSITGTGDTQYF. In nucleotides, the CDR3 is TGCGCCAGCAGCATAACCGGGACAGGCGATACGCAGTATTTT.

This clone was seen a handful of times. The chain carries TRBV7-9 and TRBJ2-7, with D hard to call. V was clipped by 3 bases and J by 1 base, with 4 bases between them. This CDR3 region has 12 residues. CDR1 and CDR2 (germline): SEHNR, FQNEAQ (reference sequence). This chain's CDR3 is CASSFNSYEQYF. The CDR3 DNA reads TGTGCCAGCAGCTTCAATTCCTACGAGCAGTACTTC.

The chain uses TRBV7-2 and TRBJ2-1; D not resolved. The CDR3 is 14 amino acids. The V end lost 1 base, the J end lost 5 bases, and 9 bases lay between the germline ends. CDR1 and CDR2 from the germline V gene are SGHTA and FQGNSA. CDR3 amino acids: CASSLGGSNNEQFF. CDR3 DNA: TGTGCCAGCAGCTTAGGGGGTTCAAACAATGAGCAGTTCTTC.

This rearrangement joins TRBV2 to TRBJ2-3; D ambiguous. CDR1 is SNHLY and CDR2 is FYNNEI in the germline V gene. The CDR3 contains 14 residues. The V end was cut by 3 bases, the J end by 6 bases, with 13 bases between. CDR3 bases: TGTGCCAGCAGTGAGAAGGGTTATTTCGATACGCAGTATTTT. Translated, it gives CASSEKGYFDTQYF.

This rearrangement joins TRBV29-1 to TRBJ1-5, with TRBD1 as a possible D gene (6 bases). This CDR3 comprises 13 residues. Germline-derived CDR1 and CDR2 are SQVTM and ANQGSEA. Trimming removed 6 bases from V and 4 bases from J, with 13 bases in between. The CDR3 DNA follows: TGCAGCGTCTCAGGACAGACTAATCAGCCCCAGCATTTT. Translation gives CSVSGQTNQPQHF.

The chain carries TRBV6-5 and TRBJ1-5; D remains unclear. Trimming shortened V by 4 bases and J by 7 bases, and 17 bases separated the two germline ends. Germline values: CDR1 MNHEY, CDR2 SVGAGI. The CDR3 has 15 amino acids. CDR3 nucleotides: TGTGCCAGCAGTTCCGATTGGAATTCCGGGCAGCCCCAGCATTTT. It yields the protein CASSSDWNSGQPQHF.

This clone was counted a few times. In DNA, the CDR3 is TGTGCCTGGAGTCACCCGGGTGTCACTGAAGCTTTCTTT. Protein product: CAWSHPGVTEAFF. This chain joins TRBV30 and TRBJ1-1; D not certain. The germline V and J ends were trimmed by 2 bases and 4 bases, with 11 bases remaining between them. This CDR3 is 13 amino acids long. Germline CDR1 is GTSNPN and CDR2 is SVGIG (reference sequence).

The rearrangement uses TRBV6-5 and TRBJ2-1; unclear D gene. There are 14 residues in the CDR3. The V end was cut by 0 bases, the J end by 8 bases, with 11 bases between. Germline-derived CDR1 and CDR2 are MNHEY and SVGAGI. The CDR3 reads CASSYSWGGDEQFF. In DNA form, the CDR3 reads TGTGCCAGCAGTTACTCGTGGGGTGGGGATGAGCAGTTCTTC.

This clone has just one count. This chain's CDR3 is CASSFLSRGKIAYEQFF. The CDR3 bases are TGTGCCAGCAGTTTTCTGAGTCGAGGGAAGATAGCCTATGAGCAGTTCTTC. V usage is TRBV27 and J usage is TRBJ2-1; D might be TRBD2 (5 bases). The germline V gene has CDR1 MNHEY and CDR2 SMNVEV (reference sequence). This CDR3 is 17 amino acids long. Trimming took off 3 bases at V and 8 bases at J, with 23 bases between the two ends.

The rearrangement joins TRBV7-9 to TRBJ1-6; D unresolved. The V and J ends lost 6 bases and 10 bases respectively, with 16 bases between them. The CDR3 is made up of 14 amino acids. The germline gives CDR1 SEHNR, CDR2 FQNEAQ (reference sequence). The CDR3 DNA reads as TGTGCCAGCAGTCCCGGCGGGAACGAATCACCCCTCCACTTT. This sequence encodes CASSPGGNESPLHF.

The chain carries TRBV5-1 and TRBJ1-2, with D perhaps TRBD1 (6 bases). V dropped 4 bases and J dropped 7 bases, with 20 bases sitting between them. This CDR3 has 15 residues. In germline, CDR1 is SGHRS, CDR2 YFSETQ. The CDR3 region is CASSNKTGPLGGYTF. The CDR3 bases are TGCGCCAGCAGCAACAAGACAGGACCCTTGGGTGGCTACACCTTC.

The V gene is TRBV2, the J gene TRBJ2-3, with unresolved D. The CDR3 runs 13 residues. Germline CDR1 SNHLY, CDR2 FYNNEI. Trimming stripped 8 bases from V and 6 bases from J, with 15 bases between. In nucleotides, the CDR3 is TGTGCCAGCCACCGGCTCGTATCGGATACGCAGTATTTT. Its protein is CASHRLVSDTQYF.

This clone appeared a few times. The rearrangement links TRBV10-2 to TRBJ1-1; a weak D match, TRBD1 (5 bases). V lost 6 bases and J 0 bases, leaving 8 bases between the germline ends. This CDR3 is 13 amino acids long. The germline V gene encodes CDR1 WSHSY and CDR2 SAAADI. CDR3 residues: CASSRDLNTEAFF. CDR3 in DNA: TGCGCCAGCAGCAGGGACTTGAACACTGAAGCTTTCTTT.

The chain carries TRBV7-9 and TRBJ1-2; D unresolved. Germline-derived CDR1 and CDR2 are SEHNR and FQNEAQ (reference sequence). The CDR3 loop spans 13 amino acids. Trimming removed 4 bases at V and 3 bases at J, with 9 bases between. DNA of the CDR3: TGTGCCAGCAGCTCGGCATACCACTATGGCTACACCTTC. Encoded protein: CASSSAYHYGYTF.

V is TRBV4-2 and J is TRBJ2-2, with a tentative D call TRBD1 (6 bases). The CDR3 has 15 amino acids. Trimming took 4 bases from V and 7 from J, leaving 16 bases between them. The V gene's germline CDR1 is LGHNA and CDR2 YNFKEQ. The CDR3 loop is CASSLAQGMNGELFF. As DNA, the CDR3 is TGTGCCAGCAGCCTAGCACAGGGTATGAACGGGGAGCTGTTTTTT.

This chain joins TRBV5-1 and TRBJ2-3, with 12 positions matching TRBD1. The germline V gene has CDR1 SGHRS and CDR2 YFSETQ. The CDR3 covers 17 residues. Trimming took 3 bases from V and 6 from J; bases not matched to a gene: 11. The CDR3 sequence: CASSSNTGTGGVDTQYF. The CDR3 nucleotides are TGCGCCAGCAGCTCGAACACCGGGACAGGGGGCGTCGATACGCAGTATTTT.

The rearrangement uses TRBV5-1 and TRBJ1-3; 9 nucleotides align to TRBD1. Germline CDR1 SGHRS, CDR2 YFSETQ. This CDR3 has 15 amino acids. The V and J ends lost 2 bases and 7 bases, in that order; junction bases with no gene match: 7. The CDR3 reads CASSLNGQGRNTIYF. CDR3 nucleotides: TGCGCCAGCAGCTTAAACGGACAGGGGAGGAACACCATATATTTT.

This clone was detected only once. The gene calls are TRBV27 and TRBJ1-6; D ambiguous. This CDR3 contains 17 residues. CDR1 is MNHEY, CDR2 SMNVEV, per germline (reference sequence). The ends were cut back, 7 bases at V and 0 bases at J, with 16 bases in the middle. The CDR3, as DNA: TGTGCCAGCAAACCCGACACGACGAGCTCCTATAATTCACCCCTCCACTTT. It is translated as CASKPDTTSSYNSPLHF.

V is TRBV15 and J is TRBJ1-1, with a weak D call TRBD1 (6 bases). The V gene's germline CDR1 is LNHNV and CDR2 YYDKDF (reference sequence). V gave up 1 base and J gave up 3 bases, with 6 bases separating them. This CDR3 comprises 13 residues. This CDR3 is CATSRAGDTEAFF. In DNA form, the CDR3 reads TGTGCCACCAGCAGAGCAGGGGACACTGAAGCTTTCTTT.

The gene calls are TRBV28 and TRBJ2-6, with 10 nucleotides matching TRBD2. Per germline, CDR1 MDHEN and CDR2 SYDVKM. This CDR3 region has 18 residues. V lost 7 bases, J lost 3 bases, and 12 bases stayed unmatched. CDR3 coding DNA: TGTGCCAGCACCCCAGGGAGCGGGGGGGCCTATGGGGCCAACGTCCTGACTTTC. Protein product: CASTPGSGGAYGANVLTF.

The chain is built from TRBV5-4 and TRBJ2-1; tentatively, D is TRBD2 (5 bases). CDR1 and CDR2 (germline): SGHNT, YYREEE (reference sequence). The V gene lost 5 bases and the J gene lost 5 bases, with 17 bases spanning the gap. The CDR3 runs to 15 residues. CDR3 nucleotide sequence: TGTGCCAGCAGTAGTGGCGTCCCAGCGGACAATGAGCAGTTCTTC. This sequence encodes CASSSGVPADNEQFF.

The chain employs TRBV30 and TRBJ1-2, with 9 bases matching TRBD1. The CDR3 covers 14 residues. Germline V gene sequence: CDR1 GTSNPN, CDR2 SVGIG (reference sequence). J lost 4 bases, V lost 3 bases, and 6 bases had no gene match. CDR3 coding DNA: TGTGCCTGGAGAGCACGGGACAGGGTCTATGGCTACACCTTC. Its translation: CAWRARDRVYGYTF.